The 18 T cell receptor beta chains listed next were all sequenced from one sample in a study of T cells in Graves' hyperthyroidism and ophthalmopathy. Amplified regions were TCR beta CDR3 sequences from RNA transcripts. In the first-round RT-PCR of the TCR CDR3, the HTBI primer set was used. TCRdb itself ran the multiplex PCR reads through MiXCR, one entry per CDR3 protein. The sample lists just over 550,000 distinct CDR3 sequences; about 43% were seen once. Sequenced sample: peripheral blood or thyroid tissue (not recorded which). Every receptor here comes from a woman aged 18 to 35 with Graves' hyperthyroidism.

The gene calls are TRBV19 and TRBJ1-1; D remains unclear. From germline, CDR1 is LNHDA and CDR2 SQIVND (reference sequence). The CDR3 sequence is 14 residues long. Trimming removed 5 bases at V and 5 bases at J, with 15 bases between. The CDR3 coding sequence is TGTGCCAGTAGTTCGGGCCCAGTGGGGACTGAAGCTTTCTTT. This gives the protein CASSSGPVGTEAFF.

The V and J genes are TRBV12-3 or TRBV12-4 and TRBJ2-7; 16 bases are shared with TRBD2. This CDR3 is built from 17 residues. Trimming took 5 bases from V and 0 from J; bases not matched to a gene: 4. The CDR3 DNA reads as TGTGCCAGCAGTGCGGGACTAGCGGGAGGGTCCTCCTACGAGCAGTACTTC. Translating gives CASSAGLAGGSSYEQYF.

The V and J genes are TRBV5-1 and TRBJ1-1; possible D gene TRBD1, 5 bases. Germline V CDR1 and CDR2: SGHRS, YFSETQ. The V end was cut by 0 bases, the J end by 5 bases, with 14 bases between. This CDR3 spans 15 amino acids. Here the CDR3 reads CASSLGGGYETEAFF. In nucleotides, the CDR3 is TGCGCCAGCAGCTTGGGGGGCGGGTACGAGACTGAAGCTTTCTTT.

The chain is built from TRBV7-8 and TRBJ2-2; D call uncertain. This CDR3 has 14 residues. V lost 6 bases to trimming and J lost 5 bases, with 13 bases between them. Per the germline V gene, CDR1 is SGHVS and CDR2 is FQNEAQ. DNA for the CDR3: TGTGCCAGCAGGAGTGCACATCGGACCGGGGAGCTGTTTTTT. Its translation is CASRSAHRTGELFF.

On this clonotype: One junction end does not reproduce the germline sequence, and a read error may be involved. This chain joins TRBV7-8 and TRBJ2-5, with D maybe TRBD1 (5 bases). CDR3 size: 15 residues. From germline, CDR1 is SGHVS and CDR2 FQNEAQ. CDR3 sequence: CASSLVVQGQETQYF. CDR3 bases: TGCGCCAGCAGCTTGGTTGTCCAGGGTCAAGAGACCCAGTACTTC.

The V gene is TRBV5-1, the J gene TRBJ1-1; tentative D call: TRBD1 (6 bases). This CDR3 has 14 amino acids. Trimming pared 4 bases from V and 5 bases from J, leaving 15 bases between. Germline CDR1 is SGHRS and CDR2 is YFSETQ. The DNA of the CDR3 is TGCGCCAGCAGCAGGGGGGGGCAGGCAACTGAAGCTTTCTTT. This sequence encodes CASSRGGQATEAFF.

The CDR3: CASSRTSAEPGELFF. The CDR3 DNA follows: TGCGCCAGCAGCCGGACTAGCGCAGAACCCGGGGAGCTGTTTTTT. The V and J genes are TRBV5-1 and TRBJ2-2; 9 bases agree with TRBD2. From germline, CDR1 is SGHRS and CDR2 YFSETQ. Unmatched junction bases numbered 7, after V lost 4 bases and J lost 6 bases. The CDR3 totals 15 residues.

The V gene is TRBV24-1, the J gene TRBJ2-5; possibly TRBD2 for D (5 bases). Trimming shortened V by 7 bases and J by 0 bases, and 11 bases separated the two germline ends. CDR3 length: 14 residues. Germline loops: CDR1 KGHDR, CDR2 SFDVKD. CDR3 DNA sequence: TGTGCCACCAGCGCACCCGGGAACCAAGAGACCCAGTACTTC. It translates to CATSAPGNQETQYF.

The chain combines TRBV2 with TRBJ2-5, with D possibly TRBD2 on 6 matching bases. V was clipped by 4 bases and J by 0 bases, with 12 bases between them. Germline CDR1 is SNHLY and CDR2 is FYNNEI. The CDR3 is made up of 15 amino acids. This CDR3 is CASSVSGGYQETQYF. CDR3 bases: TGTGCCAGCAGTGTTAGCGGAGGATACCAAGAGACCCAGTACTTC.

V and J are TRBV2 and TRBJ1-2; 7 bases align to TRBD1. CDR1 and CDR2 from the germline V gene are SNHLY and FYNNEI. V lost 5 bases, J lost 6 bases, and 6 bases stayed unmatched. The CDR3 length is 13 residues. The CDR3 sequence: CASSLDRADGYTF. The CDR3 DNA reads TGTGCCAGCAGTTTAGACAGGGCAGATGGCTACACCTTC. Supplemented by reference TRBV2 and TRBJ1-2, the full variable domain reads EPEVTQTPSHQVTQMGQEVILRCVPISNHLYFYWYRQILGQKVEFLVSFYNNEISEKSEIFDDQFSVERPDGSNFTLKIRSTKLEDSAMYFCASSLDRADGYTFGSGTRLTVV.

V gene TRBV4-2 combines with J gene TRBJ2-3; 7 nucleotides line up with TRBD2. Germline-derived CDR1 and CDR2 are LGHNA and YNFKEQ. The CDR3 consists of 14 residues. Trimming at V came to 4 bases and at J to 0 bases, leaving 1 base not matched to a gene. The CDR3 DNA reads TGTGCCAGCAGCCCGGGGGGTAGCACAGATACGCAGTATTTT. Its protein is CASSPGGSTDTQYF.

The V and J genes are TRBV7-2 and TRBJ2-7; D remains ambiguous. This CDR3 region has 12 residues. Germline CDR1 SGHTA, CDR2 FQGNSA. The ends were cut back, 5 bases at V and 9 bases at J, with 14 bases in the middle. The CDR3 DNA reads TGTGCCAGCAGCCCTAGATCCCGATGGCAGTACTTC. Translating it yields CASSPRSRWQYF.

This chain joins TRBV2 and TRBJ1-4; the D gene is possibly TRBD1 (5 bases). Germline CDR1 SNHLY, CDR2 FYNNEI. The CDR3 is 14 residues long. The germline V and J ends were trimmed by 5 bases and 8 bases, with 15 bases remaining between them. CDR3 bases: TGTGCCAGCAGTTTCGGGACGCGGGAAGAAAAACTGTTTTTT. Its translation: CASSFGTREEKLFF.

The chain couples TRBV6-5 to TRBJ1-2; the match to TRBD1 covers 8 bases. Trimming took 4 bases from V and 2 from J; bases not matched to a gene: 9. The CDR3 length is 16 residues. In germline, CDR1 is MNHEY, CDR2 SVGAGI. The CDR3 bases are TGTGCCAGCAGTTTAGCCTGGACAGGGTCGAACTATGGCTACACCTTC. Translating it yields CASSLAWTGSNYGYTF.

This clonotype showed up just a few times. Sequence at one end of the junction differs from germline and may be a read error. V usage is TRBV10-3 and J usage is TRBJ1-2, with a tentative D call TRBD1 (5 bases). The CDR3 is 13 amino acids. Germline CDR1 is ENHRY and CDR2 is SYGVKD. The CDR3 DNA sequence: TGTGCCAGCAGTCGACAGCAATCTTATGGCTACACCTTC. Translating it yields CASSRQQSYGYTF.

In the case of this clonotype: At one end the junction does not follow the germline gene, possibly because of a read error. The V gene is TRBV7-9, the J gene TRBJ1-4; D is undetermined. The germline V gene encodes CDR1 SEHNR and CDR2 FQNEAQ (reference sequence). The CDR3 length is 13 residues. DNA for the CDR3: TGTGCCACCAGCTCAAGATCCGGGGAAAAACTGTTTTTT. Protein: CATSSRSGEKLFF.

The V gene is TRBV7-9, the J gene TRBJ1-5, with D possibly TRBD1 on 5 matching bases. Per the germline V gene, CDR1 is SEHNR and CDR2 is FQNEAQ (reference sequence). Trimming cost V 2 bases and J 3 bases, with 20 bases left between them. The CDR3 spans 18 residues. The CDR3 here is CASSLTRGQGRLNQPQHF. The CDR3 nucleotides read TGTGCCAGCAGCTTAACCCGAGGCCAGGGACGGCTCAATCAGCCCCAGCATTTT.

V usage is TRBV7-8 and J usage is TRBJ2-2; no clear D. The germline V gene encodes CDR1 SGHVS and CDR2 FQNEAQ. This CDR3 has 14 residues. The ends were cut back, 4 bases at V and 5 bases at J, with 11 bases in the middle. The chain's CDR3 is CASSSRRETGELFF. CDR3 bases: TGTGCCAGCAGCTCCCGCCGAGAGACCGGGGAGCTGTTTTTT.